The clone carrying this T cell receptor (beta chain) was recorded a few times. Two oligonucleotides, mixed equimolar, formed the beta constant-region primer covering TRBC1 and TRBC2. Ligated cDNA was amplified by four rounds of PCR with nested alpha and beta constant-region primers and SP2. MiXCR, applied by TCRdb to the UMI-ligation and nested PCR reads, yields one record per CDR3 protein. There are about 23,000 distinct CDR3 sequences in the sample; roughly 9.6% occur only once, and 22% lies in the top ten. The CDR3 contains 12 residues. Germline assignment: CDR1 MNHEY and CDR2 SVGEGT. The data stem from a study of naive and memory T cell subsets.

Sequenced input: central memory CD8+ T cells from blood. This chain uses TRBV6-2 or TRBV6-3 with TRBJ1-5; D perhaps matches TRBD1 (6 bases). This receptor was taken from a human donor in good health. This chain's CDR3 is CAGNRANQPQHF. CDR3 DNA: TGTGCTGGGAACAGGGCAAATCAGCCCCAGCATTTT.